This note documents a single T cell receptor (beta chain) sequence. Its antigen remains unknown. This entry comes from a study of liver allograft versus peripheral blood T cells. As for the study in general: Peripheral blood of the recipients supplied T cell receptor repertoires that were compared with those in transplanted livers. Broader study findings: Reported data describe T cell receptor repertoires within liver allografts as differing from those in peripheral blood.

From the reads, TCRdb called clonotypes with MiXCR, one entry per CDR3 protein. This sample yields 2,500 or so distinct CDR3 sequences, of which roughly 16% are seen a single time; 25% to 30% belongs to the top ten. Germline CDR1 and CDR2: SGDLS and YYNGEE. CDR3 length equals 18 residues. V was clipped by 3 bases and J by 0 bases; unmatched bases: 6. The chain has TRBV9 and TRBJ2-2; 12 nucleotides match TRBD2. This clonotype was sampled from a human patient who had a liver transplant. Some T cells here may be from the graft donor. CDR3 sequence: CASSAGLAGMANTGELFF. CDR3 nucleotide sequence: TGTGCCAGCAGCGCAGGACTAGCGGGGATGGCGAACACCGGGGAGCTGTTTTTT.